The clone carrying this T cell receptor (beta chain) has just a few counts. Its antigen is unknown. This sample is drawn from a study of cytomegalovirus exposure and HLA in healthy donors. Germline CDR1 MDHEN, CDR2 SYDVKM. J was trimmed by 8 bases and V by 3 bases; bases with no gene match: 4. The CDR3 is 14 amino acids. Primers: 60 Vbeta forward and 13 Jbeta reverse. The assay was immunoSEQ multiplex PCR, and TCRdb's table has in-frame clones only and misses some. The table shows some 130,000 clones, with 79% occurring only once. Study results and limitations: The productive fraction for most TCR beta V segments was about 90% or about 30% in an earlier analysis. There were some V segments, including TRBV6-2 and TRBV6-3, excluded as indistinguishable. Most TCR sequences were rare, but some public TCRs occurred in many donors. Sequences of the TCR beta chain were said to predict the HLA-A and HLA-B alleles of most subjects accurately.

Sequenced sample: PBMCs. The chain has TRBV28 and TRBJ1-2, with TRBD1 matching 12 bases. The sequence derives from a young man in good health and CMV-seronegative. CDR3 loop: CASSLGQGAGGYTF. Here the CDR3 DNA reads TGTGCCAGCAGTTTGGGACAGGGGGCTGGGGGCTACACCTTC.